This is a list of T cell receptor beta chains from one sample in a study of blood T cell repertoires in COVID-19. Produced via immunoSEQ multiplex PCR; TCRdb's table is partial and in-frame only. The sample gives 150,000 to 180,000 clones, 75% to 80% of which show up once; under 2% is in the top ten. The material sequenced was peripheral blood. The source is a man aged 80 or over with acute or convalescent COVID-19. Each CDR3 is given with its conserved first and last residue. The order of the fields is V gene, J gene, clone size, D gene, CDR3 protein. The D gene is left open where the match is weak. Some rows have no size entry. The others give once, few or many, or a class for an expanded clone.

TRBV5-1	TRBJ1-6	-	TRBD1	CASSLGGQGNSPLHF
TRBV6-1	TRBJ1-2	-	TRBD1	CASSGIGPGQGGMGYGYTF
TRBV27	TRBJ2-1	-	-	CASSPRDTYNEQFF
TRBV6-5	TRBJ2-5	once	-	CASSSAGRGRRETQYF
TRBV11-2	TRBJ1-2	-	-	CASSSAGGYGYTF
TRBV6-1	TRBJ2-7	-	TRBD1	CASSEKVGTGASYEQYF
TRBV7-8	TRBJ1-2	-	-	CASSLEPASYGYTF
TRBV11-3	TRBJ1-1	-	TRBD1	CASSLHQTGEAFF
TRBV28	TRBJ1-1	-	TRBD1	CASSRHRRTGTEAFF
TRBV6-5	TRBJ1-5	-	TRBD1	CASRTGGSQPQHF
TRBV2	TRBJ2-5	-	TRBD2	CASSETSGGVRETQYF
TRBV30	TRBJ1-2	-	TRBD1	CAWSVPTGGLYGYTF
TRBV7-2	TRBJ2-3	-	-	CASSDPGGMDAVDTQYF
TRBV12-3/TRBV12-4	TRBJ2-2	-	-	CASSLVVTGELFF
TRBV28	TRBJ1-4	-	-	CASSAGAVEKLFF
TRBV10-3	TRBJ1-2	-	-	CAISDPNRHGYTF
TRBV2	TRBJ1-1	-	-	CASSERTEMNTEAFF
TRBV5-4	TRBJ2-2	-	-	CASSLDGRTGELFF
TRBV19	TRBJ1-1	few	TRBD1	CASSTWDREPEAFF
TRBV3-1/TRBV3-2	TRBJ2-1	-	-	CASSPPGTYYNEQFF
TRBV11-2	TRBJ2-6	once	-	CASSLWGRGGSGANVLTF
TRBV7-3	TRBJ2-5	-	-	CASSPSSGQYQETQYF
TRBV30	TRBJ2-7	-	TRBD1	CAWSVSGGGDEQYF
TRBV11-3	TRBJ2-7	once	-	CASSKAEAYEQYF
TRBV11-2	TRBJ1-4	-	-	CASSSEKNYDGLFF
TRBV23-1	TRBJ2-1	few	-	CASSQLVLVAGRNEQFF
TRBV5-1	TRBJ1-2	-	TRBD1	CASSLDVGGATYGYTF
TRBV6-5	TRBJ2-1	-	TRBD2	CASTLEAGVNEQFF
TRBV29-1	TRBJ1-4	-	-	CSVVEGGEKLFF